This T cell receptor beta chain was found in a study of control samples from healthy donors and cancer patients (dated by TCRdb to about 2020). This clone came up once. It has no known antigen specificity. No clone much larger than this one lies a single base away; base qualities are absent. Via the germline V gene (reference sequence), CDR1 is SEHNR and CDR2 FQNEAQ. V loses 0 bases of germline sequence and J loses 8 bases, and the interval between the two ends is 13 bases. Spanning cysteine to phenylalanine, the CDR3 consists of 14 amino acids. The sequence is cut down to CDR3 DNA, 42 bases in frame from base 1. The library came from the immunoSEQ multiplex PCR assay. TCRdb retrieved this table from immuneACCESS and kept in-frame rearrangements only. Not all clones are present; in checked studies, unresolved V genes account for under half, and no reason is known for the remainder. Here the sample has more than 150,000 clones; 80% to 95% occur a single time. The leading ten clones occupy more than 1.1% of the sample.

The rearranged segments are TRBV7-9 and TRBJ1-2, with a tentative D gene TRBD1 over 6 matching bases. Input material: blood. The clonotype was recovered from a man between 18 and 29 years old in good health. The bases read TGTGCCAGCAGCTTAGCGGACAGCTTAAAAGGCTACACCTTC. Its coded protein is CASSLADSLKGYTF. Outside the CDR3, residues come from the reference TRBV7-9 and TRBJ1-2 proteins, so the full variable domain is: DTGVSQNPRHKITKRGQNVTFRCDPISEHNRLYWYRQTLGQGPEFLTYFQNEAQLEKSRLLSDRFSAERPKGSFSTLEIQRTEQGDSAMYLCASSLADSLKGYTFGSGTRLTVV.